This TCR beta chain was sequenced in a study of CD8 T cells in Susac syndrome. The CDR3 runs to 12 residues. The V and J ends lost 1 base and 11 bases respectively, with 6 bases between them. Germline CDR1 MGHRA, CDR2 YSYEKL. Bulk CD8+ and CD4+ cells came from magnetic negative isolation; CD8+ TEMRA by FACS. cDNA came from 0.5 to 1 ug RNA primed by random hexamers. Amplification of TCR beta CDR3 across 54 Vbeta and 13 Jbeta was performed with immunoSEQ multiplex PCR. Each CDR3 protein gets one entry after TCRdb re-called the immunoSEQ multiplex PCR reads with MiXCR. The data hold about 83,000 distinct CDR3 sequences, with about 96% observed a single time.

The receptor's source is a human donor with Susac syndrome. V and J are TRBV4-1 and TRBJ1-6, with D uncertain. Specimen: CD8+ T cells from PBMCs. In DNA, the CDR3 is TGCGCCAGCAGCCAAGTGGCACCACCCCTCCACTTT. It encodes CASSQVAPPLHF.